The 9 T cell receptor beta chains below come from one sample, sequenced in a study of cytomegalovirus exposure and HLA in healthy donors. Vbeta (60) and Jbeta (13) primers were used in the PCR. The protocol was immunoSEQ multiplex PCR, while the TCRdb copy is restricted to in-frame clones and leaves out a portion. The sample gives about 120,000 clones, around three quarters of which show up once; about 2.5% is in the top ten. The sample consisted of PBMCs. The receptor source for this set is a woman aged 40 to 49 in good health and CMV-seropositive.

This clone has more than one count but fewer than ten. The rearrangement joins TRBV7-9 to TRBJ2-7; no reliable D call. The CDR3 is made up of 12 amino acids. Germline loops: CDR1 SEHNR, CDR2 FQNEAQ (reference sequence). Trimming pared 4 bases from V and 3 bases from J, leaving 7 bases between. The CDR3 loop reads CASSSQDYEQYF. The CDR3 region has the DNA TGTGCCAGCAGCTCTCAGGACTACGAGCAGTACTTC.

This chain uses TRBV5-4 with TRBJ2-2, with 10 positions matching TRBD2. The CDR3 is made up of 16 amino acids. The J segment lost 5 bases and the V segment lost 1 base, leaving 5 bases of the junction unmatched. Germline CDR1 and CDR2: SGHNT and YYREEE (reference sequence). CDR3 sequence (DNA): TGTGCCAGCAGCTTGTGGACTAGCGGCGCTACCGGGGAGCTGTTTTTT. This sequence encodes CASSLWTSGATGELFF.

In this sample, this clone turned up once. The genes are TRBV10-3 and TRBJ2-1; 12 bases map to TRBD2. The CDR3 runs 21 residues. Germline CDR1 reads ENHRY; CDR2 reads SYGVKD. V lost 5 bases, J lost 4 bases, and 21 bases stayed unmatched. In DNA form, the CDR3 reads TGTGCCATCAGTTTCACCGAGGCGACTAGCGGGGGAAAAGGGGGATACAATGAGCAGTTCTTC. Protein sequence: CAISFTEATSGGKGGYNEQFF.

The chain recombines TRBV19 with TRBJ2-5, with TRBD1 identical over 10 bases. Germline V CDR1 and CDR2: LNHDA, SQIVND (reference sequence). This CDR3 region has 16 residues. V was pared by 3 bases and J by 3 bases, with 7 bases of the junction left unmatched. CDR3 sequence reads: CASSIWRGQGKETQYF. CDR3 bases: TGTGCCAGTAGTATCTGGAGGGGACAGGGGAAAGAGACCCAGTACTTC.

This clone was detected only once. The genes are TRBV5-1 and TRBJ2-1, with TRBD2 identical over 7 bases. Trimming removed 1 base from V and 5 bases from J; junction bases left unmatched: 6. CDR1 is SGHRS, CDR2 YFSETQ, per germline. The length of the CDR3 is 15 residues. The CDR3 DNA is TGCGCCAGCAGCTTGTCAAGCGGGACGAACAATGAGCAGTTCTTC. This codes for CASSLSSGTNNEQFF.

A remark on this clone: The same CDR3 arises from other DNA sequences in this sample as well. This chain connects TRBV5-1 to TRBJ1-1; 7 nucleotides match TRBD1. The CDR3 is made up of 15 amino acids. CDR1 is SGHRS and CDR2 is YFSETQ in the germline V gene. Losses at the gene ends were 5 bases for V and 1 base for J; bases not matched to a gene: 8. This CDR3 reads CASSPAGDRNTEAFF. The CDR3 DNA sequence: TGCGCCAGCAGTCCTGCCGGGGACAGGAACACTGAAGCTTTCTTT.

The V call is TRBV5-1, the J call TRBJ2-3; 12 bases agree with TRBD2. Germline V gene lookup returns CDR1 SGHRS and CDR2 YFSETQ. CDR3 length: 17 amino acids. The V gene end was trimmed by 4 bases and the J gene end by 0 bases; junction bases not matched to a gene: 6. This CDR3 is CASSIGLAGPSTDTQYF. CDR3 DNA sequence: TGCGCCAGCAGCATTGGACTAGCGGGACCTAGCACAGATACGCAGTATTTT.

CDR3 in DNA: TGTGCCAGCTCAAGTCCTTGGACAGGGAGGTACGGCTACACCTTC. It specifies CASSSPWTGRYGYTF. The rearrangement uses TRBV18 and TRBJ1-2, with 8 positions matching TRBD1. The germline V gene encodes CDR1 KGHSH and CDR2 LQKENI. CDR3 length: 15 amino acids. The ends lost 5 bases at V and 8 bases at J; junction bases unmatched: 13.

This clone was found once. This chain links TRBV4-2 with TRBJ1-2; 7 positions agree with TRBD1. The germline CDR1 and CDR2 sequences are LGHNA and YNFKEQ. V was pared by 3 bases and J by 8 bases, with 9 bases of the junction left unmatched. The CDR3 extends over 14 amino acids. CDR3 sequence: CASSQTGTDIGYTF. CDR3 nucleotides: TGTGCCAGCAGCCAGACGGGGACAGATATAGGCTACACCTTC.